This T cell receptor beta chain was sequenced in a study of OX40 agonist ivuxolimab in advanced cancers. Broader study findings: Blood T cells, both CD4+ and CD8+, expanded clonally by week 6 at 0.1 to 3.0 mg/kg.

The CDR3 runs to 13 residues. Trimming left V 6 bases short and J 2 bases short, with 8 bases between. The germline V gene encodes CDR1 SGHTA and CDR2 FQGNSA. Sequenced by immunoSEQ multiplex PCR; TCRdb stores in-frame clones only, minus some. There are 50,000 to 70,000 clones in the sample; around 84% occur only once, and around 2.1% lies in the top ten. This clone has more than one count but fewer than ten. The antigen remains undetermined. The sample in question was CD4+ or CD8+ T cells sorted from blood, obtained in a trial of the OX40 agonist ivuxolimab. The J gene is TRBJ1-5, the V gene TRBV7-2; D is ambiguous. This TCR was sampled from an adult with an advanced solid tumor such as melanoma, head and neck, liver or kidney cancer. The CDR3 region is CASRGFGNQPQHF. As DNA, the CDR3 is TGTGCCAGCAGGGGTTTTGGCAATCAGCCCCAGCATTTT. The complete variable domain, with remaining parts taken from reference TRBV7-2 and TRBJ1-5, reads GAGVSQSPSNKVTEKGKDVELRCDPISGHTALYWYRQSLGQGLEFLIYFQGNSAPDKSGLPSDRFSAERTGGSVSTLTIQRTQQEDSAVYLCASRGFGNQPQHFGDGTRLSIL.